A selection of T cell receptor beta chains follows, all from one sample in a study of beta chain features in type 1 diabetes. Sequencing was performed with immunoSEQ multiplex PCR; in TCRdb, only in-frame clones are kept and a portion is missing. Here the sample spans 200,000 to 250,000 clones, roughly 14% being singletons. Sequences were obtained from naive CD4+ T cells from blood. The receptors originated from a woman in her 40s in good health. Each CDR3 is given with its conserved first and last residue. The order of the fields is D gene, clone size, V gene, J gene, CDR3 DNA, CDR3 protein. D genes are given only for firm matches. A clone size is listed for some rows: how often the clone was seen (once, few, many), or a class if it is expanded.

D: NA; size: few; V: TRBV19; J: TRBJ2-7; DNA: TGTGCCAGTAGTTCCCGACTGTCCTACGAGCAGTACTTC; CDR3: CASSSRLSYEQYF
D: TRBD1; size: few; V: TRBV5-1; J: TRBJ1-3; DNA: TGCGCCAGCAGCCGGAGGGGACAGGGGCCACCTGGAAACACCATATATTTT; CDR3: CASSRRGQGPPGNTIYF
D: TRBD1; size: few; V: TRBV28; J: TRBJ1-2; DNA: TGTGCCAGCAGCGTACAGGGGAAGGGCGGCTACACCTTC; CDR3: CASSVQGKGGYTF
D: TRBD1; size: NA; V: TRBV2; J: TRBJ2-7; DNA: TGTGCCAGCAGCGGGACAGGGCCGATCTACGAGCAGTACTTC; CDR3: CASSGTGPIYEQYF
D: TRBD2; size: NA; V: TRBV5-1; J: TRBJ2-7; DNA: TGCGCCAGCAGCATCTTCGGGGGGGCGGCAGGCGAGCAGTACTTC; CDR3: CASSIFGGAAGEQYF
D: NA; size: NA; V: TRBV5-1; J: TRBJ1-4; DNA: TGCGCCAGCAGTAAGGCGGCCGCTAATGAAAAACTGTTTTTT; CDR3: CASSKAAANEKLFF
D: TRBD2; size: NA; V: TRBV18; J: TRBJ2-3; DNA: TGTGCCAGCTCACTCCAAGGACTAGCGGGGGGGCATGATACGCAGTATTTT; CDR3: CASSLQGLAGGHDTQYF
D: NA; size: NA; V: TRBV4-1; J: TRBJ1-3; DNA: TGCGCCAGCAGCCAAGGCGGACTGGGCCTCGGGGACACCATATATTTT; CDR3: CASSQGGLGLGDTIYF
D: NA; size: few; V: TRBV4-3; J: TRBJ1-1; DNA: TGCGCCAGCAGCCCGAGACCGACGGGGGGCAGGGAAGCTTTCTTT; CDR3: CASSPRPTGGREAFF
D: NA; size: few; V: TRBV11-2; J: TRBJ1-1; DNA: TGTGCCAGCAGCCTACCGGACAGAACTGAAGCTTTCTTT; CDR3: CASSLPDRTEAFF
D: NA; size: few; V: TRBV19; J: TRBJ2-2; DNA: TGTGCCAGTAGTATCACCCTAGGCGGGGAGCTGTTTTTT; CDR3: CASSITLGGELFF
D: NA; size: many; V: TRBV4-1; J: TRBJ2-4; DNA: TGCGCCAGCAGCCATCCTAGTCTGATAGCCAAAAACATTCAGTACTTC; CDR3: CASSHPSLIAKNIQYF
D: NA; size: NA; V: TRBV27; J: TRBJ1-5; DNA: TGTGCCAGCAGTTTTCTAAGGGACTCGCCCCAGCATTTT; CDR3: CASSFLRDSPQHF
D: NA; size: NA; V: TRBV7-2; J: TRBJ1-2; DNA: TGTGCCAGCAGCTTAGTATCACGGAGGCCGCTGGGGAGCTTC; CDR3: CASSLVSRRPLGSF
D: TRBD2; size: few; V: TRBV7-2; J: TRBJ2-3; DNA: TGTGCCAGCAGCTTCCGGGGGGGGACAGATACGCAGTATTTT; CDR3: CASSFRGGTDTQYF
D: NA; size: few; V: TRBV5-1; J: TRBJ1-4; DNA: TGCGCCAGCAGCCCGGCGCAGGGGTCGACTAATGAAAAACTGTTTTTT; CDR3: CASSPAQGSTNEKLFF
D: NA; size: NA; V: TRBV18; J: TRBJ1-2; DNA: TGTGCCAGCTCACCACCAAGACTTTCTAACTATGGCTACACCTTC; CDR3: CASSPPRLSNYGYTF